A selection of T cell receptor beta chains follows, all from one sample in a study of blood T cell repertoires in COVID-19. Method: immunoSEQ multiplex PCR; TCRdb's copy keeps in-frame clones and lacks some. This table has 300,000 to 350,000 clones, around 90% appearing once. The sample consisted of peripheral blood. Receptors originate from a woman aged 40 to 55 with COVID-19, enrolled during active disease. CDR3s leave out the opening cysteine and the closing phenylalanine or tryptophan. The order of the fields is V gene, J gene, CDR3 protein.

TRBV19	TRBJ2-2	ASCSTSRDTANTGELF
TRBV4-3	TRBJ1-1	ASSQKRVSEAF
TRBV4-3	TRBJ2-3	ASSQAWGGGGTDTQY
TRBV7-2	TRBJ2-7	ASSLREGFSSYEQY
TRBV30	TRBJ2-7	AWSVPVTYEQY
TRBV7-6	TRBJ1-3	ASSLGTASSGNTIY
TRBV19	TRBJ1-2	ASSPVMFANYGYT
TRBV6-2/TRBV6-3	TRBJ2-1	ASSPWVAEDYEQF
TRBV19	TRBJ1-5	ASSVDSPNQPQH
TRBV5-1	TRBJ1-1	ASSSRTGGNTEAF
TRBV4-2	TRBJ2-3	ASSHPEGDRTDTQY
TRBV5-4	TRBJ2-7	ASSFGPGNYEQY
TRBV2	TRBJ2-7	ASSEKGRSAGRGYEQY
TRBV27	TRBJ2-2	ASTGSRAGGTGELF
TRBV21-1	TRBJ1-4	ASTKEGLNEKLF
TRBV12-5	TRBJ2-1	ASALDRANEQF
TRBV6-5	TRBJ2-7	ASSYGASGSSYEQY
TRBV2	TRBJ1-5	ASRAGASRIGPQH
TRBV28	TRBJ2-7	ASSLFKMANSYEQY
TRBV6-2/TRBV6-3	TRBJ2-5	ASSSRQPPGMETQY
TRBV6-2/TRBV6-3	TRBJ1-1	ASSPHLTGSGTEAF
TRBV2	TRBJ1-5	ASSGGISSNQPQH
TRBV19	TRBJ1-1	ASSKGKGMKRNTEAF
TRBV4-1	TRBJ1-5	ASSQDPGSAHSNQPQH
TRBV6-2/TRBV6-3	TRBJ2-3	ASSPPGLATDTQY
TRBV5-1	TRBJ2-3	ASSLGSGGTDTQY
TRBV9	TRBJ2-5	ASSVGGTGGATQY
TRBV19	TRBJ1-5	AARTSGNQPQH
TRBV5-4	TRBJ2-7	ASSLTGYEQY
TRBV4-2	TRBJ1-5	ASSQPRTGGSNQPQH
TRBV6-4	TRBJ2-2	ASSAQGQTTGELF
TRBV7-9	TRBJ2-7	ASSLTGVSSYEQY
TRBV4-3	TRBJ2-2	ASSQVGQVNTGELF